The 20 T cell receptor beta chains below come from one sample, sequenced in a study of blood T cell repertoires in COVID-19. Assay: immunoSEQ multiplex PCR; the TCRdb copy retains only in-frame clones and omits some. Of around 250,000 clones listed, around four fifths are singletons. The sequencing input was peripheral blood. The receptor source for this set is a man of 80 years or more with acute or convalescent COVID-19.

The genes are TRBV5-1 and TRBJ2-2; a weak D match, TRBD2 (5 bases). Trimming pared 0 bases from V and 7 bases from J, leaving 19 bases between. Per the germline V gene, CDR1 is SGHRS and CDR2 is YFSETQ. There are 17 residues in the CDR3. The CDR3 protein is CASSLGGGSRPYGELFF. CDR3 DNA sequence: TGCGCCAGCAGCTTGGGAGGTGGGAGTCGCCCTTACGGGGAGCTGTTTTTT.

About this clone: Other nucleotide sequences in the sample specify the same CDR3. The CDR3 coding sequence is TGCGCCAGCAGTCCGGGACTAGCCACAGATACGCAGTATTTT. This sequence encodes CASSPGLATDTQYF. The rearrangement links TRBV5-1 to TRBJ2-3, with 9 nucleotides matching TRBD2. CDR1 is SGHRS and CDR2 is YFSETQ in the germline V gene. CDR3 size: 14 residues. V lost 5 bases, J lost 2 bases, and 3 bases stayed unmatched. The variable domain in full, with the rest retrieved from reference TRBV5-1 and TRBJ2-3, is KAGVTQTPRYLIKTRGQQVTLSCSPISGHRSVSWYQQTPGQGLQFLFEYFSETQRNKGNFPGRFSGRQFSNSRSEMNVSTLELGDSALYLCASSPGLATDTQYFGPGTRLTVL.

This clone was counted a few times. The chain has TRBV14 and TRBJ2-5; TRBD1 agrees at 7 bases. There are 16 residues in the CDR3. V gave up 0 bases and J gave up 1 base; unmatched junction bases: 5. In germline, CDR1 is SGHDN, CDR2 FVKESK. The CDR3 reads CASSQEKGTVQETQYF. The CDR3 DNA reads as TGTGCCAGCAGCCAAGAGAAGGGGACAGTCCAAGAGACCCAGTACTTC.

In its sample, this clone was seen a few times. The V call is TRBV5-1, the J call TRBJ2-5; D is perhaps TRBD1 (6 bases). V was cut by 4 bases and J by 5 bases, with 15 bases left in between. The V gene's germline CDR1 is SGHRS and CDR2 YFSETQ. The CDR3 spans 14 residues. The DNA of the CDR3 is TGCGCCAGCAGCCCCTACACAGGGACGGAGACCCAGTACTTC. This codes for CASSPYTGTETQYF.

V usage is TRBV24-1 and J usage is TRBJ2-3; TRBD2 matches 8 bases. This CDR3 is built from 16 residues. Trimming took 3 bases from V and 1 from J; bases not matched to a gene: 5. The germline V gene encodes CDR1 KGHDR and CDR2 SFDVKD. CDR3 in DNA: TGTGCCACCAGTGATCGTCTGACTAGCGGCACAGATACGCAGTATTTT. Protein: CATSDRLTSGTDTQYF.

This chain joins TRBV6-5 and TRBJ1-2, with 8 bases identical to TRBD1. The CDR3 is 15 residues long. V was clipped by 0 bases and J by 2 bases; unmatched bases: 2. Germline V gene sequence: CDR1 MNHEY, CDR2 SVGAGI. The CDR3 protein is CASSYSQGANYGYTF. The CDR3 bases are TGTGCCAGCAGTTACTCCCAGGGGGCAAACTATGGCTACACCTTC.

CDR3 residues: CASSLRQVYNSPLHF. CDR3 DNA sequence: TGTGCCAGCAGCCTTCGACAGGTTTATAATTCACCCCTCCACTTT. The chain carries TRBV9 and TRBJ1-6, with a weak D call TRBD1 (6 bases). The CDR3 extends over 15 amino acids. Between the trimmed V and J ends, which lost 4 bases and 4 bases, there was a span of 12 bases. Germline V CDR1 and CDR2: SGDLS, YYNGEE.

This clone was seen once. The V gene is TRBV9, the J gene TRBJ2-2; possibly TRBD2 for D (6 bases). V dropped 1 base and J dropped 3 bases, with 7 bases sitting between them. The CDR3 is 14 amino acids. The germline gives CDR1 SGDLS, CDR2 YYNGEE. CDR3 bases: TGTGCCAGCAGCGTAAGACTAGACACCGGGGAGCTGTTTTTT. Protein sequence: CASSVRLDTGELFF.

The J gene is TRBJ2-2, the V gene TRBV18, with D unresolved. CDR3 length equals 16 residues. V lost 6 bases, J lost 6 bases, and 20 bases lay in between. Germline V gives CDR1 KGHSH, CDR2 LQKENI. This chain's CDR3 is CASSLQTSVMPGELFF. For the CDR3, the DNA is TGTGCCAGCTCCCTGCAGACTTCGGTTATGCCCGGGGAGCTGTTTTTT.

The rearrangement joins TRBV5-1 to TRBJ2-6; the match to TRBD1 covers 7 bases. The trim removed 4 bases at V and 0 bases at J, leaving 10 bases unmatched. Germline assignment: CDR1 SGHRS and CDR2 YFSETQ. CDR3 length: 18 amino acids. The DNA of the CDR3 is TGCGCCAGCAGCATAACCGGGACAGCCTTCTCTGGGGCCAACGTCCTGACTTTC. Translated, it gives CASSITGTAFSGANVLTF.

The chain joins TRBV7-2 to TRBJ2-3, with D possibly being TRBD1 (8 bases). V was shortened by 3 bases and J by 6 bases, with 16 bases between the two germline ends. CDR1 is SGHTA and CDR2 is FQGNSA in the germline V gene. This CDR3 comprises 15 residues. CDR3 loop: CASSLQQGGQDTQYF. As DNA, the CDR3 is TGTGCCAGCAGCTTGCAACAGGGGGGGCAGGATACGCAGTATTTT.

V is TRBV3-1 (or the pseudogene TRBV3-2) and J is TRBJ1-2; TRBD1 matches at 7 bases. V lost 8 bases, J lost 4 bases, and 7 bases stayed unmatched. This CDR3 has 13 amino acids. CDR1 LGHDT and CDR2 YNNKEL come from the germline V gene (reference sequence). CDR3 in amino acids: CASGKTGTYGYTF. The CDR3 DNA sequence: TGTGCCAGCGGGAAGACAGGGACCTATGGCTACACCTTC.

CDR3 amino acids: CASSQGQPGPQPQHF. In DNA, the CDR3 is TGTGCCAGCAGCCAAGGACAGCCAGGTCCCCAGCCCCAGCATTTT. V is TRBV3-1 (or the pseudogene TRBV3-2) and J is TRBJ1-5, with TRBD1 as a possible D gene (5 bases). The CDR3 length is 15 residues. V was pared by 1 base and J by 7 bases, with 14 bases between. The germline CDR1 and CDR2 sequences are LGHDT and YNNKEL (reference sequence).

The rearrangement links TRBV7-2 to TRBJ1-1, with 7 bases lining up with TRBD1. The germline V gene encodes CDR1 SGHTA and CDR2 FQGNSA. The CDR3 covers 13 residues. DNA of the CDR3: TGTGCGACCAGGACAGGAGGGAACACTGAAGCTTTCTTT. It encodes CATRTGGNTEAFF.

The J gene is TRBJ2-2, the V gene TRBV6-5; the D is unclear. CDR1 and CDR2 from the germline V gene are MNHEY and SVGAGI. The CDR3 is 12 residues long. With 6 bases removed from V and 7 bases from J, the gap between germline ends came to 9 bases. This CDR3 is CASSFTGGELFF. The CDR3 nucleotides are TGTGCCAGCAGCTTTACCGGCGGGGAGCTGTTTTTT.

The J gene is TRBJ1-1, the V gene TRBV5-1, with TRBD1 as a possible D gene (5 bases). Trimming removed 0 bases at V and 0 bases at J, with 9 bases between. The CDR3 is 15 amino acids. Germline CDR1 and CDR2: SGHRS and YFSETQ. The CDR3: CASSLDGRVNTEAFF. The CDR3 bases are TGCGCCAGCAGCTTGGATGGCAGGGTGAACACTGAAGCTTTCTTT.

The chain uses TRBV7-6 and TRBJ2-2; a possible D gene is TRBD1 (6 bases). The V end was cut by 2 bases, the J end by 0 bases, with 10 bases between. The CDR3 is 16 residues long. In germline, CDR1 is SGHVS, CDR2 FNYEAQ. The CDR3 region has the DNA TGTGCCAGCAGCTTAACCGGGACACCGAACACCGGGGAGCTGTTTTTT. This codes for CASSLTGTPNTGELFF.

The chain couples TRBV11-2 to TRBJ2-2; D gene unclear. The CDR3 extends over 11 amino acids. Germline CDR1 is SGHAT and CDR2 is FQNNGV. V was cut by 5 bases and J by 8 bases, with 6 bases left in between. The CDR3 sequence is CASSASGELFF. The CDR3 coding sequence is TGTGCCAGCAGCGCCAGTGGGGAGCTGTTTTTT.

V is TRBV2 and J is TRBJ2-1; D is undetermined. CDR3 size: 15 residues. Between the trimmed V and J ends, which lost 9 bases and 6 bases, there was a span of 21 bases. From germline, CDR1 is SNHLY and CDR2 FYNNEI. The CDR3 protein is CASTPLIKPRNEQFF. The CDR3 DNA reads TGTGCCAGTACGCCCCTGATTAAGCCTCGCAATGAGCAGTTCTTC.

This sequence joins TRBV5-4 and TRBJ1-1; 7 bases agree with TRBD1. The V segment lost 3 bases and the J segment 5 bases; nucleotides outside the gene matches: 7. The CDR3 contains 14 residues. Looked up from germline, CDR1 is SGHNT and CDR2 is YYREEE (reference sequence). The CDR3 region is CASSSGTDPTEAFF. CDR3 nucleotide sequence: TGTGCCAGCAGCTCCGGGACAGACCCGACTGAAGCTTTCTTT.